This T cell receptor (beta chain) was sequenced for a study of blood T cell repertoires in COVID-19. Study information: Spain, Italy and the United States supplied samples that represented acute and convalescent COVID-19. Sample material is recorded as cDNA or gDNA derived from T cells, B-cell-depleted T cells, or PBMCs.

While infection was still active, Seattle patients were enrolled and then followed longitudinally. Germline V gene data show CDR1 as SGHTA and CDR2 as FQGTGA. Trimming cost V 5 bases and J 3 bases; bases outside gene matches: 10. This CDR3 spans 15 amino acids. As handled by the study authors: Using reference gene primer amplification, nucleated cell counts were estimated. Some clones are missing from TCRdb's copy, which holds only in-frame ones; the method was immunoSEQ multiplex PCR. That table is the source of V, J and clone size, and D and trimming were worked out from the DNA. The sample yields 150,000 or so clones, around 92% seen once.

This TCR came from a young man with COVID-19, enrolled during active disease. The rearrangement joins TRBV7-3 to TRBJ2-7; 7 nucleotides align to TRBD1. The sequenced material came from peripheral blood. The CDR3 DNA follows: TGTGCCAGCAGCCCGACCAACCGACAGGGCTACGAGCAGTACTTC. This encodes CASSPTNRQGYEQYF. The variable domain in full, completed from reference TRBV7-3 and TRBJ2-7, reads GAGVSQTPSNKVTEKGKYVELRCDPISGHTALYWYRQSLGQGPEFLIYFQGTGAADDSGLPNDRFFAVRPEGSVSTLKIQRTERGDSAVYLCASSPTNRQGYEQYFGPGTRLTVT.